The entry that follows covers one TCR beta chain sequence. The sample belongs to a study of blood T cell repertoires in COVID-19. Turning to the study itself: Sources were T cells, B-cell-depleted T cells, or PBMCs; the material itself was cDNA or gDNA.

Trimming shortened V by 5 bases and J by 4 bases, and 12 bases separated the two germline ends. The germline CDR1 and CDR2 sequences are MNHEY and SVGAGI. The CDR3 loop spans 14 amino acids. Sequenced by immunoSEQ multiplex PCR; TCRdb stores in-frame clones only, minus some. In the table there are about 98,000 clones, roughly 87% of which are singletons. V and J are TRBV6-5 and TRBJ1-5; no clear D gene. The TCR comes from a man between 65 and 79 years old with acute or convalescent COVID-19. Sequencing input: peripheral blood. CDR3 DNA: TGTGCCAGCAGTCCCGGGGTACTTAATCAGCCCCAGCATTTT. Residues: CASSPGVLNQPQHF.